Each of the 24 T cell receptor beta chains below was sequenced from the same sample in a study of blood T cells in healthy people across ages. Next came a second PCR, run for 7 to 11 cycles, which used a sample-barcoded 5' primer along with a J-beta primer mix. TCRdb redid the calling of the 5' RACE reads with MiXCR, one entry per CDR3 protein. Of roughly 830,000 distinct CDR3 sequences listed, about 62% are singletons. Sequenced input: blood. The source of these receptors is a man aged 25 to 40 in good health.

J is TRBJ2-1 and V is TRBV12-3 or TRBV12-4; a weak D match, TRBD1 (6 bases). This CDR3 has 17 amino acids. Trimming removed 6 bases at V and 6 bases at J, with 24 bases between. CDR3 sequence (DNA): TGTGCCAGCAGCCCCCGGCTCCGGACAGTCACTACCAATGAGCAGTTCTTC. Protein sequence: CASSPRLRTVTTNEQFF.

The sample holds a few counts of this clonotype. This chain uses TRBV10-3 with TRBJ2-5, with D perhaps given as TRBD1 or TRBD2 (5 bases each). The CDR3 runs 11 residues. The germline V gene has CDR1 ENHRY and CDR2 SYGVKD. CDR3 in DNA: TGTGGGGCCGGGGCATCAGAGACCCAGTACTTC. This encodes CGAGASETQYF.

The gene calls are TRBV6-2 or TRBV6-3 and TRBJ2-1; D is possibly TRBD2 (6 bases). The CDR3 runs 15 residues. V lost 7 bases to trimming and J lost 5 bases, with 18 bases between them. Germline V lookup: CDR1 MNHEY, CDR2 SVGEGT. In DNA form, the CDR3 reads TGTGCCAGCACTCCCTACCCCTGGGGGGACAATGAGCAGTTCTTC. Encoded protein: CASTPYPWGDNEQFF.

This clonotype was found once. The chain uses TRBV20-1 and TRBJ2-3, with 11 bases matching TRBD2. This CDR3 is built from 15 residues. Germline assignment: CDR1 DFQATT and CDR2 SNEGSKA (reference sequence). V gave up 6 bases and J gave up 4 bases; unmatched junction bases: 9. This CDR3 reads CSASLSGGVSDTQYF. The CDR3 DNA reads as TGCAGTGCGTCTCTTAGCGGGGGGGTTTCAGATACGCAGTATTTT.

Points on this clonotype: Its ends do not fully match the called genes, so a read error is possible. The chain recombines TRBV7-9 with TRBJ1-1; the D is unclear. The CDR3 extends over 14 amino acids. Germline CDR1 SEHNR, CDR2 FQNEAQ (reference sequence). CDR3 loop: CASSLARENTEAFF. In nucleotides, the CDR3 is TGCGCCAGCAGCTTAGCTAGGGAGAACACTGAAGCTTTCTTT. The whole variable domain, remainder taken from reference TRBV7-9 and TRBJ1-1, is DTGVSQNPRHKITKRGQNVTFRCDPISEHNRLYWYRQTLGQGPEFLTYFQNEAQLEKSRLLSDRFSAERPKGSFSTLEIQRTEQGDSAMYLCASSLARENTEAFFGQGTRLTVV.

This sequence joins TRBV28 and TRBJ1-5; tentative D call: TRBD1 (6 bases). The CDR3 spans 15 residues. V was trimmed by 5 bases and J by 6 bases, leaving 17 bases between them. Germline CDR1 reads MDHEN; CDR2 reads SYDVKM. CDR3 region: CASSATGLESQPQHF. In DNA form, the CDR3 reads TGTGCCAGCAGTGCCACAGGGTTGGAGAGTCAGCCCCAGCATTTT.

The chain combines TRBV5-5 with TRBJ2-7, with a weak D call TRBD2 (6 bases). Germline CDR1 and CDR2: SGHKS and YYEKEE (reference sequence). V lost 3 bases and J lost 0, with 13 bases in between. The CDR3 runs 15 residues. As DNA, the CDR3 is TGTGCCAGCAGCTGGGGACTCGCGAACTCCTACGAGCAGTACTTC. Translated: CASSWGLANSYEQYF.

The gene calls are TRBV28 and TRBJ2-1; 8 bases line up with TRBD1. This CDR3 contains 16 residues. V shed 5 bases and J 5 bases; nucleotides not matched to a gene: 11. The germline CDR1 and CDR2 sequences are MDHEN and SYDVKM. In DNA, the CDR3 is TGTGCCAGCAGTGCCGATCCGGGACAGGCGAACAATGAGCAGTTCTTC. Translation: CASSADPGQANNEQFF.

The J gene is TRBJ2-4, the V gene TRBV6-1, with D unresolved. The V end lost 6 bases, the J end lost 2 bases, and 17 bases lay between the germline ends. Germline V CDR1 and CDR2: MNHNS, SASEGT. The CDR3 length is 16 residues. The CDR3 DNA follows: TGTGCCAGCAGCGGTGTTCAAACCGGGCCCAAAAACATTCAGTACTTC. It is translated as CASSGVQTGPKNIQYF.

The genes are TRBV12-3 or TRBV12-4 and TRBJ2-7; D gene ambiguous. The CDR3 covers 14 residues. Between the trimmed V and J ends, which lost 3 bases and 0 bases, there was a span of 9 bases. CDR3 region: CASSFRSDSYEQYF. Written as DNA, the CDR3 is TGTGCCAGCAGTTTTCGTTCAGACTCCTACGAGCAGTACTTC.

The rearrangement links TRBV5-6 to TRBJ2-4; maybe TRBD1 (6 bases). Germline loops: CDR1 SGHDT, CDR2 YYEEEE. Trimming removed 4 bases from V and 9 bases from J, with 17 bases in between. CDR3 length: 14 amino acids. CDR3 DNA: TGTGCCAGCAGCCAAACAGGGTCGGTAGGCATTCAGTACTTC. Residues: CASSQTGSVGIQYF.

CDR3 sequence reads: CAISEPTGESQETQYF. The CDR3 DNA reads TGTGCCATCAGTGAGCCCACAGGGGAGAGTCAAGAGACCCAGTACTTC. The V gene is TRBV10-3, the J gene TRBJ2-5; 7 positions match TRBD1. Trimming at V came to 2 bases and at J to 2 bases, leaving 8 bases not matched to a gene. CDR1 is ENHRY and CDR2 is SYGVKD in the germline V gene. The CDR3 has 16 residues.

This clonotype was counted ten times or more. This chain joins TRBV4-3 and TRBJ1-2, with a weak D call TRBD1 (5 bases). This CDR3 has 14 residues. Trimming left V 0 bases short and J 8 bases short, with 13 bases between. Germline V lookup: CDR1 LGHNA, CDR2 YSLEER. CDR3: CASSQDSGQAGYTF. DNA for the CDR3: TGCGCCAGCAGCCAAGATTCAGGGCAAGCCGGCTACACCTTC.

This clonotype was observed a handful of times. The gene calls are TRBV24-1 and TRBJ1-5; D is possibly TRBD1 (5 bases). The CDR3 length is 14 residues. The V gene's germline CDR1 is KGHDR and CDR2 SFDVKD. V shed 5 bases and J shed 7 bases, with 14 bases lying between them. In nucleotides, the CDR3 is TGTGCCACCAGTGCTCAGGGAGAACGGCAGCCCCAGCATTTT. It yields the protein CATSAQGERQPQHF.

The chain links TRBV7-2 to TRBJ2-2, with D hard to call. Germline V lookup: CDR1 SGHTA, CDR2 FQGNSA. Trimming removed 0 bases at V and 4 bases at J, with 9 bases between. The CDR3 is 15 amino acids. The CDR3: CASSLALSVTGELFF. The CDR3 DNA follows: TGTGCCAGCAGCTTAGCGCTGAGTGTCACCGGGGAGCTGTTTTTT.

This clonotype was observed a handful of times. V is TRBV28 and J is TRBJ2-3, with D uncertain. Trimming left V 2 bases short and J 0 bases short, with 6 bases between. This CDR3 is built from 14 residues. Germline V gene lookup returns CDR1 MDHEN and CDR2 SYDVKM. DNA for the CDR3: TGTGCCAGCAGTTTACCATTTAGCACAGATACGCAGTATTTT. Amino acids: CASSLPFSTDTQYF.

The chain joins TRBV20-1 to TRBJ2-1, with 8 positions matching TRBD2. Germline loops: CDR1 DFQATT, CDR2 SNEGSKA (reference sequence). V lost 5 bases to trimming and J lost 4 bases; unmatched junction nucleotides: 10. The CDR3 has 15 residues. The DNA for the CDR3 is TGCAGTGCTTCTGGCTCCGGGACTAGGTACAATGAGCAGTTCTTC. Protein: CSASGSGTRYNEQFF.

This clonotype was detected a few times. The chain recombines TRBV7-8 with TRBJ2-1, with 14 positions matching TRBD2. Trimming at V came to 4 bases and at J to 10 bases, leaving 3 bases not matched to a gene. The germline CDR1 and CDR2 sequences are SGHVS and FQNEAQ. This CDR3 has 14 residues. Here the CDR3 reads CASSSGLAGEEQFF. The CDR3 DNA sequence: TGTGCCAGCAGCTCGGGACTAGCGGGGGAGGAGCAGTTCTTC.

Only a few counts were recorded for this clonotype. The gene calls are TRBV2 and TRBJ1-1, with D possibly matching TRBD1 (5 bases). CDR3 size: 15 residues. From germline, CDR1 is SNHLY and CDR2 FYNNEI. V shed 4 bases and J shed 1 base, with 13 bases lying between them. CDR3 sequence reads: CASSGSGRANTEAFF. The CDR3 DNA reads as TGTGCCAGCAGTGGTAGCGGCAGGGCGAACACTGAAGCTTTCTTT.

This clonotype was recorded a few times. This sequence joins TRBV29-1 and TRBJ2-3; possible D gene TRBD1, 6 bases. Deletions cut 4 bases from V and 2 bases from J, with 13 bases between. The CDR3 consists of 14 residues. Germline lookup yields CDR1 SQVTM and CDR2 ANQGSEA. CDR3 sequence reads: CSVATGQATDTQYF. The CDR3 nucleotides are TGCAGCGTTGCGACAGGCCAGGCCACAGATACGCAGTATTTT.

V usage is TRBV7-9 and J usage is TRBJ2-4; 14 nucleotides line up with TRBD2. Germline loops: CDR1 SEHNR, CDR2 FQNEAQ (reference sequence). The junction had 7 bases not matched to a gene; V was cut back by 5 bases and J by 7 bases. This CDR3 has 16 amino acids. CDR3 loop: CASSLRTSGGRNIQYF. CDR3 nucleotide sequence: TGTGCCAGCAGCCTTAGGACTAGCGGGGGGCGTAACATTCAGTACTTC. The variable domain in full, completed from reference TRBV7-9 and TRBJ2-4, reads DTGVSQNPRHKITKRGQNVTFRCDPISEHNRLYWYRQTLGQGPEFLTYFQNEAQLEKSRLLSDRFSAERPKGSFSTLEIQRTEQGDSAMYLCASSLRTSGGRNIQYFGAGTRLSVL.

The chain combines TRBV20-1 with TRBJ2-3; no clear D gene. V lost 0 bases to trimming and J lost 4 bases, with 8 bases between them. CDR1 and CDR2 from the germline V gene are DFQATT and SNEGSKA (reference sequence). CDR3 size: 13 residues. The CDR3 nucleotides read TGCAGTGCTAGAGATCTGGGCTCAGATACGCAGTATTTT. This codes for CSARDLGSDTQYF.

The gene calls are TRBV27 and TRBJ2-7; TRBD1 agrees at 8 bases. V shed 6 bases, J shed 5 bases, and the junction held 3 bases outside the gene matches. Germline V CDR1 and CDR2: MNHEY, SMNVEV (reference sequence). The CDR3 has 12 residues. The CDR3 nucleotides are TGTGCCAGCAGGCAGGGGGCCAACGAGCAGTACTTC. Its translation is CASRQGANEQYF.

This clonotype was detected once. The V and J genes are TRBV30 and TRBJ1-4; TRBD1 matches at 8 bases. Germline lookup yields CDR1 GTSNPN and CDR2 SVGIG (reference sequence). CDR3 size: 13 residues. Trimming took 6 bases from V and 8 from J; bases not matched to a gene: 8. The DNA for the CDR3 is TGTGCCTGTATCAGGGGGCCAGAGGAAAAACTGTTTTTT. It is translated as CACIRGPEEKLFF.